These T cell receptor beta chains were read from a single sample in a study of radiation and T cells in renal cell carcinoma. Profiling relied on immunoSEQ multiplex PCR, and the TCRdb table lists in-frame clones only, not all of them. The sample consists of 95,000 to 150,000 clones, around 80% of them appearing once. Sample: blood, taken from a patient whose treatment included radiotherapy and nephrectomy. These receptors came from a man aged 45 to 65 with renal cell carcinoma. CDR3s include the opening cysteine and the closing phenylalanine or tryptophan. The D gene is left open where the match is weak. A row's size may be missing; if present it is once, few, many or a size class.

-	TRBV27	TRBJ1-5	-	TGTGCCAGCAGTTCGTACAATCAGCCCCAGCATTTT	CASSSYNQPQHF
-	TRBV7-6	TRBJ1-3	-	TGTGCCAGCAGCTCCCGGGAGGACCCGTACTCTGGAAACACCATATATTTT	CASSSREDPYSGNTIYF
-	TRBV5-1	TRBJ1-4	TRBD1	TGCGCCAGCAGCTTGGACAGGGGGAATGAAAAACTGTTTTTT	CASSLDRGNEKLFF
-	TRBV7-8	TRBJ1-1	-	TGTGCCAGCAGCCACGACGCCAGCCCTGTTGCTTTCTTT	CASSHDASPVAFF
-	TRBV5-1	TRBJ2-7	TRBD2	TGCGCCAGCAGCTCCCCCGGGACTAGCGGGGCCTACGAGCAGTACTTC	CASSSPGTSGAYEQYF
-	TRBV30	TRBJ1-2	-	TGTGCCTGGAGTGGGAACTCTGACAGCTATGGCTACACCTTC	CAWSGNSDSYGYTF
-	TRBV18	TRBJ1-1	-	TGTGCCAGCTCACCACCCTCAGTGAACACTGAAGCTTTCTTT	CASSPPSVNTEAFF
-	TRBV9	TRBJ2-7	-	TGCGCCAGCAGCGCAGAAACAGGGAAGGGGGGGTACGAGCAGTACTTC	CASSAETGKGGYEQYF
-	TRBV19	TRBJ1-2	-	TGTGCCAGTAGTTCCCCTGGGGGGAGCTATGGCTACACCTTC	CASSSPGGSYGYTF
-	TRBV5-3	TRBJ1-6	-	TGTGCCAGAAGCGATCCAAATTTCGATCCCAAAGAAAAAAGCTCCTATAATTCACCCCTCCACTTT	CARSDPNFDPKEKSSYNSPLHF
many	TRBV29-1	TRBJ1-1	-	TGCAGCGCAATAAACACTGAAGCTTTCTTT	CSAINTEAFF
few	TRBV6-6	TRBJ1-1	-	TGTGCCAGCAGTTACTCAGGATCGAACACTGAAGCTTTCTTT	CASSYSGSNTEAFF
once	TRBV18	TRBJ2-7	-	TGTGCCAGCTCAAAGGCGGTCCAGACCTACGAGCAGTACTTC	CASSKAVQTYEQYF
-	TRBV18	TRBJ2-3	-	TGTGCCAGCTCACCACCGGGGGCCCTCACAGATACGCAGTATTTT	CASSPPGALTDTQYF
-	TRBV4-2	TRBJ2-2	TRBD1	TGTGCCAGCAGCCTAACAGGGGGTACGAACACCGGGGAGCTGTTTTTT	CASSLTGGTNTGELFF
once	TRBV28	TRBJ1-1	-	TGTGCCAGCGGTCTGATCAGGGGAATGCACACTGAAGCTTTCTTT	CASGLIRGMHTEAFF
-	TRBV6-6	TRBJ2-5	-	TGTGCCAGCAAGAAATCAAACAGGGAGTTGGAGACCCAGTACTTC	CASKKSNRELETQYF
-	TRBV14	TRBJ2-7	TRBD1	TGTGCCAGCAGCGAACAGGGGGCGATGTACGAGCAGTACTTC	CASSEQGAMYEQYF
once	TRBV28	TRBJ2-7	TRBD2	TGTGCCAGCGGGAGGGCCAACTCCTACGAGCAGTACTTC	CASGRANSYEQYF
-	TRBV5-1	TRBJ2-7	TRBD1	TGCGCCAGCACCTACGGCAGACAGGGTGTATCCTACGAGCAGTACTTC	CASTYGRQGVSYEQYF
-	TRBV6-5	TRBJ2-4	-	TGTGCCAGCAGTCGTGGGACGTCCAAAAACATTCAGTACTTC	CASSRGTSKNIQYF
many	TRBV6-6	TRBJ2-7	TRBD1	TGTGCCAGCAGTGGCACAGGGGGCCACGAGCAGTACTTC	CASSGTGGHEQYF
-	TRBV19	TRBJ1-5	TRBD1	TGTGCCAGTAGCGCCACGGACAGGGGATTGAGGGGTCAGCCCCAGCATTTT	CASSATDRGLRGQPQHF
-	TRBV28	TRBJ2-7	TRBD2	TGTGCCAGCGGATATCCGGGACTAGCGGGACCCTACGAGCAGTACTTC	CASGYPGLAGPYEQYF
-	TRBV19	TRBJ1-2	TRBD1	TGTGCCAGTAGTATCTTCGACAGGGGCGACTATGGCTACACCTTC	CASSIFDRGDYGYTF
few	TRBV6-1	TRBJ1-5	TRBD1	TGTGCCAGCAGTGGGGACAGGGCCCAGCCCCAGCATTTT	CASSGDRAQPQHF
-	TRBV4-1	TRBJ2-7	TRBD1	TGCGCCAGCAGCCAAGTCCCGGGTCGACAGGGGGCCTACGAGCAGTACTTC	CASSQVPGRQGAYEQYF
-	TRBV6-5	TRBJ2-2	TRBD1	TGTGCCAGCCAAACAGGGGGCGCAAACACCGGGGAGCTGTTTTTT	CASQTGGANTGELFF
-	TRBV27	TRBJ1-2	TRBD1	TGTGCCAGCAACCGACAGGGCGGGGGAGTCTATGGCTACACCTTC	CASNRQGGGVYGYTF
-	TRBV6-6	TRBJ1-5	-	TGTGCCAGCAAAACAGACAGAGACAATCAGCCCCAGCATTTT	CASKTDRDNQPQHF
-	TRBV6-1	TRBJ1-3	-	TGTGCCAGCAGTGAAAGGAGCTCTGGAAACACCATATATTTT	CASSERSSGNTIYF
once	TRBV7-2	TRBJ1-3	-	TGTGCCAGCAGCTTATTTCCTGCCAGCTCTGGAAACACCATATATTTT	CASSLFPASSGNTIYF
-	TRBV5-5	TRBJ2-3	TRBD2	TGTGCCAGCAGCTTGGTTAGCGGGGATACGCAGTATTTT	CASSLVSGDTQYF
-	TRBV6-1	TRBJ2-7	-	TGTGCCAGCAGTCCGAATCCCGACATTTCCTACGAGCAGTACTTC	CASSPNPDISYEQYF
many	TRBV12-5	TRBJ2-5	TRBD1	TGTGCTAGTGGCCGCGGACAGGGTAATGAAGAGACCCAGTACTTC	CASGRGQGNEETQYF
-	TRBV19	TRBJ2-2	-	TGTGCCAGCATGAGACAGACGAACACCGGGGAGCTGTTTTTT	CASMRQTNTGELFF
-	TRBV2	TRBJ2-5	-	TGTGCCAGCGACCGGGTAAATGAAGAGACCCAGTACTTC	CASDRVNEETQYF
-	TRBV5-1	TRBJ2-5	-	TGCGCCAGCAGCTCCTCTAGACAGGCAGAGACCCAGTACTTC	CASSSSRQAETQYF
-	TRBV6-5	TRBJ1-5	-	TGTGCCAGCAGCAAAAACACGGGCAATCAGCCCCAGCATTTT	CASSKNTGNQPQHF
-	TRBV19	TRBJ2-3	TRBD2	TGTGCCAGTAGTATCCGTAGCGGGGGGGTCCTAGGGGATACGCAGTATTTT	CASSIRSGGVLGDTQYF
-	TRBV5-1	TRBJ2-1	-	TGCGCCACACAACCAGGGGAACGGAGGGGTGAGCAGTTCTTC	CATQPGERRGEQFF
-	TRBV28	TRBJ2-1	TRBD1	TGTGCCAGCAGTTCCGGGACAGGGTTGGATGAGCAGTTCTTC	CASSSGTGLDEQFF
-	TRBV5-1	TRBJ2-2	TRBD1	TGCGCCAGCAGCACCGCGGACAGGGGGAACACCGGGGAGCTGTTTTTT	CASSTADRGNTGELFF
-	TRBV6-5	TRBJ2-5	-	TGTGCCAGCAGTTACAGCTACTTCCAAGAGACCCAGTACTTC	CASSYSYFQETQYF
once	TRBV19	TRBJ2-6	TRBD1	TGTGCCAGTAGCTCACCCGATACAGGGGCTGGGGCCAACGTCCTGACTTTC	CASSSPDTGAGANVLTF